Each of the 8 T cell receptor beta chains below was sequenced from the same sample in a study of read filtering for tumor transcriptome and immune sequencing. From 350 to 500 ng of RNA, a library with molecular barcoded alpha/delta and beta/gamma adaptors was made. MiXCR, run by TCRdb on the reads, gives a single entry per CDR3 protein. Of 40,000 to 50,000 distinct CDR3 sequences listed, roughly an eighth are singletons. The specimen was a population of CD138-negative cells sorted from bone marrow. The source of these receptors is a donor aged 40 or older with multiple myeloma.

This clonotype was seen at least ten times. V gene TRBV10-3 combines with J gene TRBJ2-1, with D hard to call. Germline values: CDR1 ENHRY, CDR2 SYGVKD. V was pared by 1 base and J by 5 bases, with 0 bases between. This CDR3 region has 11 residues. DNA of the CDR3: TGTGCCATCAGTGAGTACAATGAGCAGTTCTTC. This encodes CAISEYNEQFF.

The table lists this clonotype with many counts. This chain uses TRBV2 with TRBJ1-2, with 9 bases lining up with TRBD1. There are 15 residues in the CDR3. J gave up 2 bases and V 6 bases, and 7 bases lay outside the gene matches. CDR1 and CDR2 (germline): SNHLY, FYNNEI. This chain's CDR3 is CASRDSGQGNYGYTF. CDR3 in DNA: TGTGCCAGCAGGGACTCAGGACAGGGGAACTATGGCTACACCTTC.

This clonotype was seen many times. This CDR3 reads CSAMSSFDYGYTF. CDR3 bases: TGCAGTGCTATGTCTTCGTTCGACTATGGCTACACCTTC. The genes are TRBV20-1 and TRBJ1-2; no clear D. CDR3 length: 13 amino acids. Per the germline V gene, CDR1 is DFQATT and CDR2 is SNEGSKA (reference sequence). V gave up 4 bases and J gave up 3 bases, with 12 bases separating them.

A remark on this clonotype: This sequence may be a read error, since a much larger clone differs from it by one base. The conserved final phenylalanine or tryptophan is absent from the CDR3, which likely points to a read error. This chain connects TRBV5-1 to TRBJ2-7; 11 bases agree with TRBD2. Germline V gene data show CDR1 as SGHRS and CDR2 as YFSETQ. The CDR3 length is 18 residues. The junction had 13 bases not matched to a gene; V was cut back by 0 bases and J by 5 bases. CDR3 sequence reads: CASSLAGISGRVVDEQYS. As DNA, the CDR3 is TGCGCCAGCAGCTTGGCCGGAATTAGCGGGAGGGTCGTCGACGAGCAGTACTCC.

This clonotype appeared many times. V is TRBV7-2 and J is TRBJ2-7; a weak D match, TRBD2 (6 bases). V lost 5 bases, J lost 0 bases, and 20 bases lay in between. CDR1 is SGHTA, CDR2 FQGNSA, per germline. The CDR3 totals 17 residues. In DNA, the CDR3 is TGTGCCAGCAGCGCGCCAAGTCGGGGGTTTAGCTCCTACGAGCAGTACTTC. It yields the protein CASSAPSRGFSSYEQYF. Using reference TRBV7-2 and TRBJ2-7 for the parts outside the CDR3, the full variable domain is GAGVSQSPSNKVTEKGKDVELRCDPISGHTALYWYRQSLGQGLEFLIYFQGNSAPDKSGLPSDRFSAERTGGSVSTLTIQRTQQEDSAVYLCASSAPSRGFSSYEQYFGPGTRLTVT.

There are many counts of this clonotype. The genes are TRBV9 and TRBJ2-5; 8 bases match TRBD1. V lost 3 bases and J lost 4; bases outside the gene matches: 5. In germline, CDR1 is SGDLS, CDR2 YYNGEE. There are 14 residues in the CDR3. This CDR3 is CASSARTGIETQYF. As DNA, the CDR3 is TGTGCCAGCAGCGCACGGACAGGGATAGAGACCCAGTACTTC.

This clonotype was observed a handful of times. The chain carries TRBV2 and TRBJ1-3; D not certain. Germline values: CDR1 SNHLY, CDR2 FYNNEI. The length of the CDR3 is 13 residues. V shed 7 bases and J shed 3 bases, with 10 bases lying between them. CDR3 in DNA: TGTGCCAGCATAGGGCCGTTTGGAAACACCATATATTTT. Encoded protein: CASIGPFGNTIYF. Drawing the rest from reference TRBV2 and TRBJ1-3, the complete variable domain is EPEVTQTPSHQVTQMGQEVILRCVPISNHLYFYWYRQILGQKVEFLVSFYNNEISEKSEIFDDQFSVERPDGSNFTLKIRSTKLEDSAMYFCASIGPFGNTIYFGEGSWLTVV.

This clonotype is medium-sized by share. The chain combines TRBV7-2 with TRBJ2-1; 8 bases map to TRBD2. Germline CDR1 reads SGHTA; CDR2 reads FQGNSA. The CDR3 covers 15 residues. V lost 2 bases and J lost 6; bases outside the gene matches: 6. In DNA, the CDR3 is TGTGCCAGCAGCTTAATAGGGAGCGGGGGCAATGAGCAGTTCTTC. Residues: CASSLIGSGGNEQFF.